These T cell receptor beta chains were read from a single sample in a study of blood T cell repertoires in COVID-19. Assay used: immunoSEQ multiplex PCR; TCRdb lists only in-frame clones, some missing. The data contain 350,000 to 400,000 clones, around 91% of them singletons. Specimen: PBMCs or T cells enriched from blood (not recorded which). The receptor source for this set is a man aged 18 to 29 who had recovered from COVID-19. CDR3s include the opening cysteine and the closing phenylalanine or tryptophan. The D gene is left open where the match is weak. The size field is filled for only some rows; it gives once, few, many or a size class.

clone_size,v_call,d_call,j_call,cdr3_nt,cdr3_aa
once,TRBV3-1/TRBV3-2,NA,TRBJ1-2,TGTGCCAGCAGCCAAGACAAGACAGACTATGGCTACACCTTC,CASSQDKTDYGYTF
NA,TRBV4-2,NA,TRBJ1-2,TGTGCCAGCAGCCTACCAGGACAACACTATGGCTACACCTTC,CASSLPGQHYGYTF
NA,TRBV4-2,NA,TRBJ2-7,TGTGCCAGCAGCTCGGAACCCAGCGGCGACTACGAGCAGTACTTC,CASSSEPSGDYEQYF
NA,TRBV12-3/TRBV12-4,NA,TRBJ1-1,TGTGCCAGCAGCAGATACAGATTTGCTTTCTTT,CASSRYRFAFF
NA,TRBV7-2,NA,TRBJ2-7,TGTGCCAGCAGCTTGACAGGTATCCACGAGCAGTACTTC,CASSLTGIHEQYF
NA,TRBV5-1,NA,TRBJ2-3,TGCGCCAGCAGTCTTCCTTCGGCGGCAGACACAGATACGCAGTATTTT,CASSLPSAADTDTQYF
few,TRBV5-1,NA,TRBJ1-6,TGCGCCAGCAGCTTGGGGGACAATGGTAGGGATTCACCCCTCCACTTT,CASSLGDNGRDSPLHF
NA,TRBV18,NA,TRBJ1-1,TGTGCCAGCTCACCACCGGCCAGGAGGGACACTGAAGCTTTCTTT,CASSPPARRDTEAFF
NA,TRBV7-8,NA,TRBJ2-5,TGTGCCAGCAGCTTAGCGACCTCCGGGACACGGTCCCAAGAGACCCAGTACTTC,CASSLATSGTRSQETQYF
NA,TRBV28,NA,TRBJ1-1,TGTGCCAGCAGTTTATATGGTTGGAGGGGGAACACTGAAGCTTTCTTT,CASSLYGWRGNTEAFF
NA,TRBV7-8,TRBD1,TRBJ2-7,TGTGCCAGCAGCTTAGCGATAAGGGACAGCGTCTACGAGCAGTACTTC,CASSLAIRDSVYEQYF
once,TRBV28,NA,TRBJ1-2,TGTGCCAGCCTTAGGGGTTACGGTAACTATGGCTACACCTTC,CASLRGYGNYGYTF
NA,TRBV6-2/TRBV6-3,TRBD1,TRBJ2-6,TGTGCCAGCAGTTACTTACAGGGGATTACCTCTGGGGCCAACGTCCTGACTTTC,CASSYLQGITSGANVLTF
NA,TRBV6-5,NA,TRBJ2-7,TGTGCCAGCAGGGGGGCCCCATCCTACGAGCAGTACTTC,CASRGAPSYEQYF
NA,TRBV4-3,TRBD2,TRBJ2-1,TGCGCCAGCAGCCAAGAGCGGCGGATTAGCGGGATCGAGCAGTTCTTC,CASSQERRISGIEQFF
NA,TRBV5-4,TRBD1,TRBJ2-7,TGTGCCAGCAGCTTGCCGGGACAGGGCTACGAGCAGTACTTC,CASSLPGQGYEQYF
NA,TRBV18,TRBD1,TRBJ2-1,TGTGCCAGCTCACCACCGGGACAGGGGATGGGTGAGCAGTTCTTC,CASSPPGQGMGEQFF
NA,TRBV7-3,NA,TRBJ2-3,TGTGCCAGCAGCTTAAGGGGGGAAGCAGATACGCAGTATTTT,CASSLRGEADTQYF
once,TRBV6-6,NA,TRBJ2-7,TGTGCCAGCAGTTACGTGGGCCCCTACGAGCAGTACTTC,CASSYVGPYEQYF
NA,TRBV19,TRBD1,TRBJ2-1,TGTGCCAGTAGCAGACAGGGAAGGGATGAGCAGTTCTTC,CASSRQGRDEQFF
NA,TRBV19,TRBD1,TRBJ2-7,TGTGCCAGTAGTACTCAAGGACAGGGAGATTTACAGCGGTACGAGCAGTACTTC,CASSTQGQGDLQRYEQYF
NA,TRBV19,NA,TRBJ1-1,TGTGCCAGTAGTATTCTCCAGGGTACTGAAGCTTTCTTT,CASSILQGTEAFF
NA,TRBV5-1,TRBD1,TRBJ1-2,TGCGCCAGCAGCCCCGGACAGGGACGAGGCTACACCTTC,CASSPGQGRGYTF
NA,TRBV9,TRBD1,TRBJ1-3,TGTGCCAGCAGCGTAGAGACAGGGAAGATCGGAAACACCATATATTTT,CASSVETGKIGNTIYF
NA,TRBV28,NA,TRBJ1-2,TGTGCCAGCATCTCGGGGGGGGCAGATAGAGGCTACACCTTC,CASISGGADRGYTF
NA,TRBV28,TRBD1,TRBJ1-2,TGTGCCAGCTTTAAACCAGGGGGTAGGCGCTACACCTTC,CASFKPGGRRYTF
once,TRBV2,TRBD1,TRBJ2-2,TGTGCCATCCGGGACAGCAACACCGGGGAGCTGTTTTTT,CAIRDSNTGELFF
NA,TRBV20-1,NA,TRBJ2-1,TGCAGTGCTAGTAGCGAGAGCTCCTACAATGAGCAGTTCTTC,CSASSESSYNEQFF
NA,TRBV18,NA,TRBJ1-1,TGTGCCAGCTCACCGTTGCGGGGAGCGGACACTGAAGCTTTCTTT,CASSPLRGADTEAFF
NA,TRBV24-1,NA,TRBJ1-5,TGTGCCACCAGTGGTATTCAGCCCCAGCATTTT,CATSGIQPQHF
NA,TRBV6-5,TRBD2,TRBJ2-1,TGTGCCAGCAGACCCCCCGGCGGGAGGAGTAATGAGCAGTTCTTC,CASRPPGGRSNEQFF
NA,TRBV12-3/TRBV12-4,NA,TRBJ1-3,TGTGCCAGTTGTCTGAGCTCTGGAAACACCATATATTTT,CASCLSSGNTIYF
NA,TRBV16,TRBD2,TRBJ2-1,TGTGCCAGCAGCCAATCCACTCTAGCGGGAGGCCGCCAAAGGTTCTTC,CASSQSTLAGGRQRFF
NA,TRBV24-1,TRBD2,TRBJ2-1,TGTGCCACCAGTGATGGGACTAGCGGAAACAATGAGCAGTTCTTC,CATSDGTSGNNEQFF
NA,TRBV24-1,NA,TRBJ2-1,TGTGCCACCAGCACAAGACGGGACACCTCCTACAATGAGCAGTTCTTC,CATSTRRDTSYNEQFF
NA,TRBV11-2,TRBD1,TRBJ2-2,TGTGCCAGCAGCTTAGATCTACAGGGGAGTCTGTTTTTT,CASSLDLQGSLFF
NA,TRBV5-1,NA,TRBJ1-4,TGCGCCAGCAGCTTCAATGGGGCCTATAATGAAAAACTGTTTTTT,CASSFNGAYNEKLFF
NA,TRBV7-8,NA,TRBJ2-2,TGTGCCAGCAGGTGGATCAGGACAGTAACCGGGGAGCTGTTTTTT,CASRWIRTVTGELFF
NA,TRBV19,NA,TRBJ1-5,TGTGCCAGTAGTATTATCTCTAGTCTTGATGGTCAGCCCCAGCATTTT,CASSIISSLDGQPQHF
NA,TRBV29-1,NA,TRBJ1-2,TGCAGCGTTGAAGGGCAGGGAGGGAACTATGGCTACACCTTC,CSVEGQGGNYGYTF
NA,TRBV9,NA,TRBJ2-7,TGTGCCAGCAGCGGAGCGGGTGCTTCCTACGAGCAGTACTTC,CASSGAGASYEQYF
NA,TRBV5-1,TRBD2,TRBJ2-7,TGCGCCAGCAGCATTAGCGGGGGGAGCTCCTACGAGCAGTACTTC,CASSISGGSSYEQYF
NA,TRBV6-5,TRBD2,TRBJ2-5,TGTGCCAGCAGCCCCGCACTAGCGGTCAAAGAGACCCAGTACTTC,CASSPALAVKETQYF
NA,TRBV29-1,NA,TRBJ2-2,TGCAGCGTTGAATGGGGACAAAGCTACACCGGGGAGCTGTTTTTT,CSVEWGQSYTGELFF
few,TRBV7-2,NA,TRBJ2-2,TGTGCCAGCACCCCGGTTCCTTCGGGGGCCGGGGAGCTGTTTTTT,CASTPVPSGAGELFF
once,TRBV27,NA,TRBJ2-7,TGTGCCAGCAGTTTATTGGCGGGTAACTACGAGCAGTACTTC,CASSLLAGNYEQYF
NA,TRBV7-9,TRBD1,TRBJ1-2,TGTGCCAGCAGCTTAGACGGACAGGGGGCCTATGGCTACACCTTC,CASSLDGQGAYGYTF
NA,TRBV2,TRBD2,TRBJ2-3,TGTGCCAGCAGTGAAGGGACTAGCGCAGATACGCAGTATTTT,CASSEGTSADTQYF
NA,TRBV29-1,NA,TRBJ1-2,TGCAGCGTTGGGCAGATCTATGGCTACACCTTC,CSVGQIYGYTF